The 30 T cell receptor beta chains reported below all come from one sample, sequenced in a study of shared clonotypes between healthy human individuals. TCRdb's table, derived via immunoSEQ multiplex PCR, lists solely in-frame clones and lacks some. This sample has about 590,000 clones, with roughly 95% found just once. CD45RO-negative, CCR7-selected cells formed the naive CD8 fraction, which excluded terminally differentiated effector memory CD45RA+ cells. The material sequenced was naive CD8+ T cells sorted from blood. These receptors were taken from a woman aged 25 to 39 in good health.

V usage is TRBV6-1 and J usage is TRBJ2-4; D unresolved. This CDR3 region has 15 residues. Trimming removed 1 base from V and 0 bases from J, with 7 bases in between. CDR1 and CDR2 from the germline V gene are MNHNS and SASEGT. In DNA, the CDR3 is TGTGCCAGCAGTGAAGTTGAGTTAGCCAAAAACATTCAGTACTTC. Translation: CASSEVELAKNIQYF.

This sequence joins TRBV28 and TRBJ1-2; the D is unclear. Looked up from germline, CDR1 is MDHEN and CDR2 is SYDVKM. The V end lost 3 bases, the J end lost 3 bases, and 5 bases lay between the germline ends. The CDR3 loop spans 12 amino acids. The CDR3 loop is CASSFTYYGYTF. CDR3 DNA: TGTGCCAGCAGTTTCACCTACTATGGCTACACCTTC.

The chain is built from TRBV11-3 and TRBJ2-7, with 10 bases that match TRBD2. Looked up from germline, CDR1 is SGHNT and CDR2 is YENEEA. Losses at the gene ends were 1 base for V and 0 bases for J; bases not matched to a gene: 9. The CDR3 has 18 amino acids. The CDR3 is CASSLVVLQREGSYEQYF. Written as DNA, the CDR3 is TGTGCCAGCAGCTTAGTGGTTTTACAGCGGGAGGGCTCCTACGAGCAGTACTTC.

V usage is TRBV5-5 and J usage is TRBJ1-1; D unclear. Germline CDR1 reads SGHKS; CDR2 reads YYEKEE (reference sequence). CDR3 length: 15 amino acids. Trimming removed 0 bases from V and 6 bases from J, with 15 bases in between. The CDR3 nucleotides are TGTGCCAGCAGCTTGGGAGGTCTGGTTCGTCCTGAAGCTTTCTTT. Protein: CASSLGGLVRPEAFF.

A word on this clone: At the DNA level, this CDR3 is encoded by other sequences in the same sample as well. This sequence joins TRBV27 and TRBJ2-7; D may match TRBD1 or TRBD2 (5 bases each). The ends were cut back, 5 bases at V and 3 bases at J, with 11 bases in the middle. The germline V gene has CDR1 MNHEY and CDR2 SMNVEV (reference sequence). The CDR3 is made up of 13 amino acids. In DNA, the CDR3 is TGTGCCAGCAGTCCGGGACCACGCTACGAGCAGTACTTC. It specifies CASSPGPRYEQYF.

This chain connects TRBV10-1 to TRBJ2-3; D remains ambiguous. This CDR3 contains 14 residues. Germline-derived CDR1 and CDR2 are WNHNN and SYGVQD (reference sequence). Trimming left V 4 bases short and J 0 bases short, with 8 bases between. CDR3: CASSGSSSTDTQYF. CDR3 bases: TGCGCCAGCAGTGGCAGTTCTAGCACAGATACGCAGTATTTT.

This rearrangement joins TRBV5-6 to TRBJ2-1; possibly TRBD2 for D (5 bases). Germline V gene sequence: CDR1 SGHDT, CDR2 YYEEEE. The CDR3 spans 14 residues. V lost 0 bases and J lost 4, with 8 bases in between. The CDR3 bases are TGTGCCAGCAGCTTGGCCGGGGAATACAATGAGCAGTTCTTC. Translated: CASSLAGEYNEQFF.

The rearrangement uses TRBV28 and TRBJ2-7; D not certain. Germline values: CDR1 MDHEN, CDR2 SYDVKM. V lost 6 bases to trimming and J lost 10 bases, with 25 bases between them. The CDR3 runs 15 residues. The CDR3 region is CASSHGMVDGQEQYF. DNA of the CDR3: TGTGCCAGCAGCCACGGCATGGTAGACGGCCAAGAACAGTACTTC.

This clone was observed a single time. The rearrangement links TRBV19 to TRBJ1-1, with no clear D. Trimming stripped 3 bases from V and 6 bases from J, with 8 bases between. Germline CDR1 LNHDA, CDR2 SQIVND (reference sequence). The CDR3 runs to 12 residues. CDR3: CASSIGPSEAFF. The CDR3 DNA sequence: TGTGCCAGTAGTATCGGGCCATCTGAAGCTTTCTTT.

The chain joins TRBV19 to TRBJ2-7; the D gene is possibly TRBD2 (6 bases). V was cut by 6 bases and J by 3 bases, with 12 bases left in between. This CDR3 has 13 residues. In germline, CDR1 is LNHDA, CDR2 SQIVND (reference sequence). CDR3 amino acids: CASSPGRYYEQYF. The CDR3 DNA reads TGTGCCAGTAGCCCCGGGAGATACTACGAGCAGTACTTC.

This clone was recorded a few times. The chain links TRBV11-3 to TRBJ2-2; D gene uncertain. CDR3 length: 13 residues. CDR1 and CDR2 (germline): SGHNT, YENEEA. V was clipped by 1 base and J by 7 bases, with 7 bases between them. The CDR3 spells CASSLGTDGELFF. The CDR3 DNA sequence: TGTGCCAGCAGCTTAGGGACGGACGGGGAGCTGTTTTTT. Combining the CDR3 with reference TRBV11-3 and TRBJ2-2 gives the whole variable domain EAGVVQSPRYKIIEKKQPVAFWCNPISGHNTLYWYLQNLGQGPELLIRYENEEAVDDSQLPKDRFSAERLKGVDSTLKIQPAELGDSAVYLCASSLGTDGELFFGEGSRLTVL.

This clone was seen once. The rearrangement links TRBV25-1 to TRBJ2-5; D remains unclear. The J call is uncertain, as TRBJ2-7 better fits the DNA end. The CDR3 is 14 amino acids. Germline loops: CDR1 MGHDK, CDR2 SYGVNS. The CDR3 is CASSDLNGDYEQYF. The CDR3 DNA reads TGTGCCAGCAGTGATTTAAATGGGGACTACGAGCAGTACTTC.

This clone is a singleton in its sample. The CDR3 sequence: CASGFSLAHSYEQYF. The CDR3 DNA reads TGTGCCAGCGGGTTCTCACTAGCGCATTCCTACGAGCAGTACTTC. The chain is built from TRBV5-5 and TRBJ2-7; 7 nucleotides match TRBD2. J gave up 1 base and V 7 bases, and 11 bases lay outside the gene matches. Germline CDR1 reads SGHKS; CDR2 reads YYEKEE (reference sequence). This CDR3 is built from 15 residues. The full variable domain, its missing parts supplied by reference TRBV5-5 and TRBJ2-7, is DAGVTQSPTHLIKTRGQQVTLRCSPISGHKSVSWYQQVLGQGPQFIFQYYEKEERGRGNFPDRFSARQFPNYSSELNVNALLLGDSALYLCASGFSLAHSYEQYFGPGTRLTVT.

This clone was picked up a small number of times. This chain connects TRBV2 to TRBJ1-2; possible D gene TRBD1, 6 bases. Germline V gene lookup returns CDR1 SNHLY and CDR2 FYNNEI. V was shortened by 10 bases and J by 4 bases, with 16 bases between the two germline ends. The CDR3 spans 13 residues. The CDR3 coding sequence is TGTGCCACTATACAGGGTGCGGGCTATGGCTACACCTTC. This encodes CATIQGAGYGYTF.

This clone has a handful of counts. The chain links TRBV7-9 to TRBJ1-4; D call uncertain. V dropped 4 bases and J dropped 6 bases, with 9 bases sitting between them. Germline V gives CDR1 SEHNR, CDR2 FQNEAQ (reference sequence). The length of the CDR3 is 13 residues. The DNA of the CDR3 is TGTGCCAGCAGCTCCGCGACGGATGAAAAACTGTTTTTT. Protein sequence: CASSSATDEKLFF.

This chain uses TRBV10-3 with TRBJ2-7; TRBD2 matches 12 bases. The CDR3 runs 16 residues. From germline, CDR1 is ENHRY and CDR2 SYGVKD. V gave up 4 bases and J gave up 0 bases; unmatched junction bases: 4. The DNA of the CDR3 is TGTGCCATCAGTGGGGGACTAGCGGGCACCTCCTACGAGCAGTACTTC. Amino acids: CAISGGLAGTSYEQYF.

The chain is built from TRBV5-5 and TRBJ1-1; D ambiguous. The CDR3 runs to 16 residues. V was trimmed by 0 bases and J by 1 base, leaving 13 bases between them. Germline loops: CDR1 SGHKS, CDR2 YYEKEE (reference sequence). CDR3 sequence (DNA): TGTGCCAGCAGCTTGGAGTGGCCTCCCTGGAACACTGAAGCTTTCTTT. Its translation: CASSLEWPPWNTEAFF.

The chain carries TRBV27 and TRBJ2-3; D is possibly TRBD2 (6 bases). This CDR3 has 12 residues. Germline V gives CDR1 MNHEY, CDR2 SMNVEV (reference sequence). Trimming shortened V by 5 bases and J by 7 bases, and 10 bases separated the two germline ends. The DNA of the CDR3 is TGTGCCAGCAGTCTAGCGCTGAATACGCAGTATTTT. It codes for CASSLALNTQYF.

The chain combines TRBV9 with TRBJ2-6; no reliable D call. Germline V gene data show CDR1 as SGDLS and CDR2 as YYNGEE. The V end lost 0 bases, the J end lost 0 bases, and 13 bases lay between the germline ends. The CDR3 sequence is 18 residues long. The CDR3 region is CASSVGPLLPSGANVLTF. The CDR3 nucleotides read TGTGCCAGCAGCGTAGGGCCTCTCCTTCCCTCTGGGGCCAACGTCCTGACTTTC.

This clone was seen just once. V gene TRBV6-6 combines with J gene TRBJ2-1, with 8 nucleotides matching TRBD2. J gave up 8 bases and V 4 bases, and 7 bases lay outside the gene matches. The CDR3 is made up of 14 amino acids. CDR1 MNHNY and CDR2 SVGAGI come from the germline V gene (reference sequence). Here the CDR3 reads CASSLAGGQDEQFF. In DNA form, the CDR3 reads TGTGCCAGCAGTTTGGCGGGAGGCCAAGATGAGCAGTTCTTC.

The gene calls are TRBV30 and TRBJ1-5, with D maybe TRBD1 (5 bases). Germline V gene lookup returns CDR1 GTSNPN and CDR2 SVGIG (reference sequence). The CDR3 extends over 14 amino acids. The ends were cut back, 4 bases at V and 5 bases at J, with 15 bases in the middle. The CDR3 sequence is CAWTPPGPYQPQHF. The CDR3 bases are TGTGCCTGGACCCCACCGGGACCTTATCAGCCCCAGCATTTT. The full variable domain, in which reference TRBV30 and TRBJ1-5 provide the parts outside the CDR3, is SQTIHQWPATLVQPVGSPLSLECTVEGTSNPNLYWYRQAAGRGLQLLFYSVGIGQISSEVPQNLSASRPQDRQFILSSKKLLLSDSGFYLCAWTPPGPYQPQHFGDGTRLSIL.

V gene TRBV11-2 combines with J gene TRBJ2-7; D is undetermined. Between the trimmed V and J ends, which lost 1 base and 6 bases, there was a span of 13 bases. The germline V gene encodes CDR1 SGHAT and CDR2 FQNNGV. CDR3 size: 14 residues. CDR3: CASSLGVAPSEQYF. The DNA for the CDR3 is TGTGCCAGCAGCTTAGGGGTGGCGCCTAGCGAGCAGTACTTC.

V is TRBV5-6 and J is TRBJ2-1, with D uncertain. The length of the CDR3 is 13 residues. V was trimmed by 0 bases and J by 5 bases, leaving 6 bases between them. CDR1 SGHDT and CDR2 YYEEEE come from the germline V gene. CDR3 loop: CASSLGTDNEQFF. Written as DNA, the CDR3 is TGTGCCAGCAGCTTGGGGACCGACAATGAGCAGTTCTTC. Full variable domain (rest looked up from reference TRBV5-6 and TRBJ2-1): DAGVTQSPTHLIKTRGQQVTLRCSPKSGHDTVSWYQQALGQGPQFIFQYYEEEERQRGNFPDRFSGHQFPNYSSELNVNALLLGDSALYLCASSLGTDNEQFFGPGTRLTVL.

This clone showed up just once. The chain links TRBV28 to TRBJ1-2, with a weak D call TRBD1 (5 bases). Trimming cost V 5 bases and J 2 bases, with 12 bases left between them. This CDR3 is built from 14 residues. Germline CDR1 MDHEN, CDR2 SYDVKM. The CDR3 DNA follows: TGTGCCAGCAGTGGACGAGAGGGGAACTATGGCTACACCTTC. The encoded protein is CASSGREGNYGYTF.

The chain is built from TRBV7-9 and TRBJ2-3; 7 bases match TRBD1. Germline V CDR1 and CDR2: SEHNR, FQNEAQ (reference sequence). The CDR3 contains 16 residues. With 5 bases clipped from V and 0 bases from J, the junction kept 8 bases outside the gene matches. The chain's CDR3 is CASSPTTGWSTDTQYF. The CDR3 DNA sequence: TGTGCCAGCAGCCCGACGACAGGGTGGAGCACAGATACGCAGTATTTT. The variable domain in full, completed from reference TRBV7-9 and TRBJ2-3, reads DTGVSQNPRHKITKRGQNVTFRCDPISEHNRLYWYRQTLGQGPEFLTYFQNEAQLEKSRLLSDRFSAERPKGSFSTLEIQRTEQGDSAMYLCASSPTTGWSTDTQYFGPGTRLTVL.

The chain carries TRBV19 and TRBJ2-1; TRBD2 matches at 11 bases. The germline V gene has CDR1 LNHDA and CDR2 SQIVND (reference sequence). This CDR3 has 18 residues. V lost 3 bases to trimming and J lost 2 bases; unmatched junction nucleotides: 9. CDR3 nucleotide sequence: TGTGCCAGTAGTATCGATCGACTAGCGGGATCTACCTACAATGAGCAGTTCTTC. This encodes CASSIDRLAGSTYNEQFF.

The chain couples TRBV2 to TRBJ1-1; D gene unclear. From germline, CDR1 is SNHLY and CDR2 FYNNEI. Trimming took 9 bases from V and 3 from J, leaving 11 bases between them. The CDR3 sequence is 12 residues long. CDR3: CASRGWDTEAFF. The DNA for the CDR3 is TGTGCCAGTAGAGGTTGGGACACTGAAGCTTTCTTT.

A remark on this clone: Other nucleotide sequences from this sample produce the same CDR3. The chain has TRBV27 and TRBJ2-3; 8 nucleotides line up with TRBD2. The ends lost 4 bases at V and 2 bases at J; junction bases unmatched: 5. This CDR3 spans 15 amino acids. Germline values: CDR1 MNHEY, CDR2 SMNVEV (reference sequence). CDR3 DNA sequence: TGTGCCAGCAGTTCCTTAGCGGGACTCACAGATACGCAGTATTTT. This sequence encodes CASSSLAGLTDTQYF.

This clone was found once. This sequence joins TRBV29-1 and TRBJ2-7; no firm D call. The CDR3 spans 11 residues. CDR1 is SQVTM, CDR2 ANQGSEA, per germline. V gave up 4 bases and J gave up 3 bases, with 7 bases separating them. The CDR3 DNA is TGCAGCGTTGTATTTGGCTACGAGCAGTACTTC. Translating it yields CSVVFGYEQYF.

The chain employs TRBV27 and TRBJ2-3; TRBD2 matches at 10 bases. CDR1 and CDR2 (germline): MNHEY, SMNVEV (reference sequence). The CDR3 is made up of 20 amino acids. V was clipped by 0 bases and J by 4 bases; unmatched bases: 16. CDR3 coding DNA: TGTGCCAGCAGTTTATCTGGCCGGGATTGGCTAGCGGGAGTCGCAGATACGCAGTATTTT. It is translated as CASSLSGRDWLAGVADTQYF.